A single sample gave rise to the 30 T cell receptor beta chains below, sequenced in a study of monozygotic twins with inflammatory bowel disease. TCRdb reanalyzed the 5' RACE reads, giving one entry per CDR3 protein sequence and no DNA. The repertoire table contains under 130,000 distinct CDR3 sequences. The sample was blood. Receptors were obtained from a human donor with ulcerative colitis or Crohn's disease, or a healthy co-twin of an affected twin (not recorded which).

The chain links TRBV11-2 to TRBJ2-3; TCRdb lists TRBD2, though no DNA is available to test this call. Germline V gene lookup returns CDR1 SGHAT and CDR2 FQNNGV. The CDR3 is 16 amino acids. The CDR3 protein is CASSVGLAGTTDTQYF.

This rearrangement joins TRBV10-3 to TRBJ2-5; the TCRdb D gene call, TRBD1, has no DNA to confirm it. Germline V CDR1 and CDR2: ENHRY, SYGVKD. This CDR3 has 13 amino acids. The CDR3 spells CAIRDRDKETQYF.

The J gene is TRBJ1-1, the V gene TRBV7-2; there is no DNA to check the TCRdb D call of TRBD1. The CDR3 contains 14 residues. Germline V lookup: CDR1 SGHTA, CDR2 FQGNSA. The CDR3 sequence is CASSSDRGSPRAFF. The whole variable domain, remainder taken from reference TRBV7-2 and TRBJ1-1, is GAGVSQSPSNKVTEKGKDVELRCDPISGHTALYWYRQSLGQGLEFLIYFQGNSAPDKSGLPSDRFSAERTGGSVSTLTIQRTQQEDSAVYLCASSSDRGSPRAFFGQGTRLTVV.

The chain couples TRBV10-3 to TRBJ1-4; absent DNA, TCRdb's TRBD1 call cannot be checked. The CDR3 loop spans 14 amino acids. Germline lookup yields CDR1 ENHRY and CDR2 SYGVKD. CDR3 loop: CAIRQTGSNEKLYF.

V usage is TRBV7-9 and J usage is TRBJ2-3; the TRBD1 assignment by TCRdb is unverifiable without DNA. Per the germline V gene, CDR1 is SEHNR and CDR2 is FQNEAQ (reference sequence). CDR3 length: 16 residues. The CDR3 sequence is CASSLTQIGDTDTQYF.

The rearrangement uses TRBV23-1 and TRBJ2-1; TCRdb picks TRBD2, but there is no DNA to check that call. TRBV23-1 is annotated as an ORF whose role is uncertain. The CDR3 contains 15 residues. CDR3 residues: CASSQPVRSYNEQFF.

This chain joins TRBV6-5 and TRBJ1-6; the D gene TCRdb calls, TRBD1, cannot be checked with no DNA. The germline CDR1 and CDR2 sequences are MNHEY and SVGAGI. The CDR3 is 14 residues long. CDR3 loop: CASSYPNRGSPLHF.

The chain employs TRBV30 and TRBJ2-1; absent DNA, TCRdb's TRBD1 call cannot be checked. Germline-derived CDR1 and CDR2 are GTSNPN and SVGIG (reference sequence). The CDR3 consists of 16 residues. The CDR3 loop reads CAWSRQGSVSYNEQFF.

The chain is built from TRBV6-2 or TRBV6-3 and TRBJ2-1; no DNA is available, so the TRBD2 call from TCRdb remains unchecked. The CDR3 consists of 16 residues. Germline CDR1 and CDR2: MNHEY and SVGEGT. CDR3 sequence: CASSLRLAGGPGEQFF.

V usage is TRBV18 and J usage is TRBJ1-1; TCRdb's D gene call, TRBD1, goes unchecked for lack of DNA. Per germline, CDR1 KGHSH and CDR2 LQKENI. The CDR3 totals 15 residues. CDR3 sequence reads: CASSPDIQRNTEAFF.

CDR3 sequence: CSASDRSQPQHF. V usage is TRBV20-1 and J usage is TRBJ1-5; the TCRdb D gene call, TRBD1, has no DNA to confirm it. Germline CDR1 and CDR2: DFQATT and SNEGSKA (reference sequence). The CDR3 sequence is 12 residues long.

The chain combines TRBV5-1 with TRBJ2-5; TCRdb picks TRBD1, but there is no DNA to check that call. The CDR3 consists of 16 residues. Germline assignment: CDR1 SGHRS and CDR2 YFSETQ. The CDR3 here is CASSLGAGANHETQYF.

This chain uses TRBV7-2 with TRBJ1-2; the TCRdb call, TRBD1, lacks DNA for checking. The CDR3 spans 17 residues. CDR1 is SGHTA and CDR2 is FQGNSA in the germline V gene. The CDR3 is CASSLRPTLTGVNGYTF.

The chain joins TRBV19 to TRBJ2-3; the TCRdb D gene call, TRBD1, has no DNA to confirm it. Germline CDR1 and CDR2: LNHDA and SQIVND (reference sequence). The length of the CDR3 is 14 residues. CDR3 sequence reads: CASSGGPYTDTQYF.

The CDR3 sequence: CSASPRPLATQYF. The V call is TRBV20-1, the J call TRBJ2-3; TCRdb's D call of TRBD2 is untestable without DNA. The CDR3 covers 13 residues. Germline lookup yields CDR1 DFQATT and CDR2 SNEGSKA (reference sequence).

This rearrangement joins TRBV7-2 to TRBJ2-5; the D call from TCRdb, TRBD2, cannot be confirmed without DNA. The CDR3 loop spans 13 amino acids. Germline V lookup: CDR1 SGHTA, CDR2 FQGNSA. CDR3 in amino acids: CASSRGVMETQYF. The full variable domain, with the rest looked up from reference TRBV7-2 and TRBJ2-5, is GAGVSQSPSNKVTEKGKDVELRCDPISGHTALYWYRQSLGQGLEFLIYFQGNSAPDKSGLPSDRFSAERTGGSVSTLTIQRTQQEDSAVYLCASSRGVMETQYFGPGTRLLVL.

CDR3 sequence reads: CASSTDSDRVVYEQYF. The rearrangement uses TRBV5-1 and TRBJ2-7; the D gene TCRdb calls, TRBD1, cannot be checked with no DNA. The CDR3 sequence is 16 residues long. Germline V CDR1 and CDR2: SGHRS, YFSETQ. Full variable domain (outside the CDR3, taken from reference TRBV5-1 and TRBJ2-7): KAGVTQTPRYLIKTRGQQVTLSCSPISGHRSVSWYQQTPGQGLQFLFEYFSETQRNKGNFPGRFSGRQFSNSRSEMNVSTLELGDSALYLCASSTDSDRVVYEQYFGPGTRLTVT.

This sequence joins TRBV24-1 and TRBJ2-5; TCRdb outputs TRBD1, but without DNA this stays unchecked. From germline, CDR1 is KGHDR and CDR2 SFDVKD. This CDR3 contains 19 residues. The CDR3 loop reads CATSDKTGGRKNVQETQYF.

The chain uses TRBV7-9 and TRBJ1-5; the TRBD1 assignment by TCRdb is unverifiable without DNA. The CDR3 runs to 15 residues. Germline lookup yields CDR1 SEHNR and CDR2 FQNEAQ (reference sequence). CDR3: CASSSNRGMGQPQHF.

This chain joins TRBV7-9 and TRBJ2-5; TCRdb selects TRBD1, and the lack of DNA leaves this call unchecked. Germline loops: CDR1 SEHNR, CDR2 FQNEAQ (reference sequence). This CDR3 region has 16 residues. CDR3 residues: CASSERTGVGKETQYF.

The gene calls are TRBV6-5 and TRBJ2-2. The CDR3 is made up of 13 amino acids. Germline V gene lookup returns CDR1 MNHEY and CDR2 SVGAGI. The CDR3 sequence: CASRQTSTGELFF.

The rearrangement joins TRBV29-1 to TRBJ1-6; without DNA, the TCRdb call of TRBD1 cannot be checked. From germline, CDR1 is SQVTM and CDR2 ANQGSEA. This CDR3 region has 14 residues. CDR3 amino acids: CSDHTGGDTSPLHF.

CDR3 residues: CASSVDATGHSYNEQFF. J is TRBJ2-1 and V is TRBV9; TCRdb's assignment of TRBD1 cannot be checked, as there is no DNA. The CDR3 extends over 17 amino acids. The germline V gene has CDR1 SGDLS and CDR2 YYNGEE. Full variable domain (missing parts from reference TRBV9 and TRBJ2-1): DSGVTQTPKHLITATGQRVTLRCSPRSGDLSVYWYQQSLDQGLQFLIQYYNGEERAKGNILERFSAQQFPDLHSELNLSSLELGDSALYFCASSVDATGHSYNEQFFGPGTRLTVL.

The V gene is TRBV12-5, the J gene TRBJ2-4; TCRdb's D call of TRBD1 is untestable without DNA. This CDR3 comprises 17 residues. Germline V gives CDR1 LGHNT, CDR2 FRNRAP. The CDR3 region is CASGDDRGLGAKNIQYF.

J is TRBJ1-2 and V is TRBV19; TCRdb reports TRBD1, a call that lacks DNA to check it against. CDR3 size: 13 residues. Germline V gene data show CDR1 as LNHDA and CDR2 as SQIVND (reference sequence). The CDR3 loop reads CASSPDTNYGYTF.

The chain employs TRBV5-4 and TRBJ2-5; the TCRdb call, TRBD1, lacks DNA for checking. The CDR3 spans 15 residues. CDR1 and CDR2 (germline): SGHNT, YYREEE (reference sequence). The CDR3 sequence is CASSPPGAYRETQYF.

The chain employs TRBV29-1 and TRBJ2-7; TCRdb selects TRBD1, and the lack of DNA leaves this call unchecked. Germline loops: CDR1 SQVTM, CDR2 ANQGSEA. CDR3 length: 15 residues. The CDR3 sequence: CSVEDRGQSSYEQYF.

J is TRBJ2-3 and V is TRBV4-3; the TRBD2 assignment by TCRdb is unverifiable without DNA. Germline V gene data show CDR1 as LGHNA and CDR2 as YSLEER. The CDR3 is 16 residues long. The CDR3: CASSRGLAGSTDTQYF.

The CDR3 protein is CASSQVGGLADTQYF. V and J are TRBV4-3 and TRBJ2-3; with no DNA, the TCRdb D assignment of TRBD1 cannot be verified. From germline, CDR1 is LGHNA and CDR2 YSLEER. The CDR3 covers 15 residues.

The chain employs TRBV12-3 or TRBV12-4 and TRBJ1-3; with no DNA, the TCRdb D assignment of TRBD1 cannot be verified. This CDR3 spans 16 amino acids. The CDR3 protein is CASRRDRPLSGNTIYF.